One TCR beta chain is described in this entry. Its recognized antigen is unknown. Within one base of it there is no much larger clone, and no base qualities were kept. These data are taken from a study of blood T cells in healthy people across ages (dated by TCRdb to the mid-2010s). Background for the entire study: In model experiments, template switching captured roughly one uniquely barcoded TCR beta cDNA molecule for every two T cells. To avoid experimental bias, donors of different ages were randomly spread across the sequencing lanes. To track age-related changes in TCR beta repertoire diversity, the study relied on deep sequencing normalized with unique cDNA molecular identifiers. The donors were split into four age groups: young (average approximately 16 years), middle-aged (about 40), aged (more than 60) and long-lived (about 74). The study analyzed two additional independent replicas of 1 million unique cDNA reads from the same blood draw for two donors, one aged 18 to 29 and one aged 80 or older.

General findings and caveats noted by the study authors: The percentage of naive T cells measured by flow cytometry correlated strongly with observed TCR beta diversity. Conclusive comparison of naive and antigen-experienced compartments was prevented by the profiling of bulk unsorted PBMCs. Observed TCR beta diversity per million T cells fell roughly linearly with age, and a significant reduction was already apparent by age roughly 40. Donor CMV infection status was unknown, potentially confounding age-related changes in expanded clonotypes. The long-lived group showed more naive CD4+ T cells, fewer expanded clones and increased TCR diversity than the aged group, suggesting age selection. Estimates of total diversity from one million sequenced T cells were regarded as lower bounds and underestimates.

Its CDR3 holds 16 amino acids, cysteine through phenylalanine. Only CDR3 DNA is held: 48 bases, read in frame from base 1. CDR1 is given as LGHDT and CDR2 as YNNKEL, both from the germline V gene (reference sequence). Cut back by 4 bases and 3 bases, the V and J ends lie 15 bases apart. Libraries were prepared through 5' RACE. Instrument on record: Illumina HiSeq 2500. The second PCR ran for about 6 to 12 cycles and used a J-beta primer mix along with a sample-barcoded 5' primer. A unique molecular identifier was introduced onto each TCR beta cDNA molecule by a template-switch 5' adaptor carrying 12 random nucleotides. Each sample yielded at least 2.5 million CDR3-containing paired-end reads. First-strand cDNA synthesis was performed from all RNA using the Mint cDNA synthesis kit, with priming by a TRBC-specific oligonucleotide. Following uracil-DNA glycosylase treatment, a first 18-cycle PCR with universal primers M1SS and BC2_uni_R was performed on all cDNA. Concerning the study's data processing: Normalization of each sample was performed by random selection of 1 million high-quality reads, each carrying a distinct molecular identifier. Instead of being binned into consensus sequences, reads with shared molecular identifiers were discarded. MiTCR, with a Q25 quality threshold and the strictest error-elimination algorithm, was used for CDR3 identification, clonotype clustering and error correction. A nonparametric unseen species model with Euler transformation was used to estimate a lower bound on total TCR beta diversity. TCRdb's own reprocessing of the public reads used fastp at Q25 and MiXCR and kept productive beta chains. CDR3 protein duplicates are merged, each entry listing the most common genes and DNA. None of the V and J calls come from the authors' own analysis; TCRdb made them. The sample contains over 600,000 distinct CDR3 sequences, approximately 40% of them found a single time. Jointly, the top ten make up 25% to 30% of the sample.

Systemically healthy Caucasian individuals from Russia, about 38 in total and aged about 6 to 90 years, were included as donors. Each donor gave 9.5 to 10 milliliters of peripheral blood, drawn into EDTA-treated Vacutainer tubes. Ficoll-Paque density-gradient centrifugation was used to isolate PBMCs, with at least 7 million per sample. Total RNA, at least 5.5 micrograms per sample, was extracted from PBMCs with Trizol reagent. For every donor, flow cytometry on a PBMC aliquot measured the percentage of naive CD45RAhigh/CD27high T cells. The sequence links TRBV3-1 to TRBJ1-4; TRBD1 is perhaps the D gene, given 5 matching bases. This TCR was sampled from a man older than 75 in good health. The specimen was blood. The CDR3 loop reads CASSPSGGASNEKLFF. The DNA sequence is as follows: TGTGCCAGCAGCCCCTCGGGTGGGGCCTCTAATGAAAAACTGTTTTTT.